This T cell receptor beta chain was observed in a study of cytomegalovirus exposure and HLA in healthy donors. Study overall: In a later analysis, it was reported that the roughly 120 validation repertoires had been produced on the same platform as the roughly 610 repertoires belonging to the first cohort.

Libraries were prepared by immunoSEQ multiplex PCR; TCRdb keeps only in-frame clonotypes and omits some of them. The sample lists 43,000 or so clones, 92% occurring once. In germline, CDR1 is LGHNA, CDR2 YNFKEQ. The CDR3 contains 16 residues. V was pared by 0 bases and J by 7 bases, with 7 bases of the junction left unmatched. The sequence came from a man younger than 30 in good health and CMV-seronegative. The specimen sequenced was PBMCs. The J gene is TRBJ2-1, the V gene TRBV4-2, with TRBD1 matching over 9 bases. CDR3 bases: TGTGCCAGCAGCCAAGAGGGGACAGGGAGGTCAAATGAGCAGTTCTTC. Its protein product is CASSQEGTGRSNEQFF.